This TCR beta chain was recovered during a study of blood T cells in healthy people across ages. V was shortened by 5 bases and J by 8 bases, with 12 bases between the two germline ends. Looked up from germline, CDR1 is LNHNV and CDR2 is YYDKDF (reference sequence). The CDR3 is 13 residues long. A second PCR, run for 7 to 11 cycles, used a sample-barcoded 5' primer plus a J-beta primer mix. TCRdb processed the 5' RACE reads anew with MiXCR; each CDR3 protein has one entry. The data hold some 1,800,000 distinct CDR3 sequences, with 30% to 40% observed a single time. This clonotype was detected only a few times.

Specimen: blood. The sequence was obtained from a human donor in good health. The chain links TRBV15 to TRBJ1-4; D not certain. CDR3 sequence reads: CATSSPRQEKLFF. CDR3 sequence (DNA): TGTGCCACCAGCTCCCCCCGTCAGGAAAAACTGTTTTTT.